The T cell receptor beta chain described here comes from a study of CD8 T cells in ankylosing spondylitis. The CDR3 is 16 amino acids. V dropped 0 bases and J dropped 2 bases, with 12 bases sitting between them. Germline CDR1 is MGHRA and CDR2 is YSYEKL. This clonotype was counted between two and nine times. Its cognate antigen is unknown. Findings and limits, study-wide: Ankylosing spondylitis blood appeared to carry a characteristic TCR beta motif of roughly 8 highly homologous variants.

Quantitative 5'-RACE with molecular barcodes produced the TCR beta libraries. Each CDR3 protein is one row after TCRdb ran MiXCR on the 5' RACE reads. The sample yields roughly 670,000 distinct CDR3 sequences, around 20% seen once. The sequence was obtained from a male donor with ankylosing spondylitis. Sequencing used blood, either unsorted or a sorted T cell fraction (not recorded which). This chain uses TRBV4-1 with TRBJ2-3; D is unresolved. CDR3 loop: CASSQEVGSPTDTQYF. For the CDR3, the DNA is TGCGCCAGCAGCCAAGAAGTCGGGTCTCCCACAGATACGCAGTATTTT.